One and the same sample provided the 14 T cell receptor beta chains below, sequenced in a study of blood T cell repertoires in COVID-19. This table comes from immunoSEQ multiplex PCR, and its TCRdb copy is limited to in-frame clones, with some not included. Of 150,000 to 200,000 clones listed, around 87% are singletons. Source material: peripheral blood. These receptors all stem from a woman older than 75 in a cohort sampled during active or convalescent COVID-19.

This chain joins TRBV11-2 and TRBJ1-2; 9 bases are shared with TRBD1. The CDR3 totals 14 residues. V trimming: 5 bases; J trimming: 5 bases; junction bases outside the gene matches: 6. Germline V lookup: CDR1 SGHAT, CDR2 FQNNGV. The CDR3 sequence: CASSPWTGEYGYTF. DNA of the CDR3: TGTGCCAGCAGCCCTTGGACAGGGGAATATGGCTACACCTTC.

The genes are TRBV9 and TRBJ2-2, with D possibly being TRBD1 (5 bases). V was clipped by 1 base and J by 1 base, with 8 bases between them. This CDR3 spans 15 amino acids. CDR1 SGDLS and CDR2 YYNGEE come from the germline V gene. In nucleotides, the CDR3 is TGTGCCAGCAGCGTAATAGGACAGAACACCGGGGAGCTGTTTTTT. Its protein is CASSVIGQNTGELFF.

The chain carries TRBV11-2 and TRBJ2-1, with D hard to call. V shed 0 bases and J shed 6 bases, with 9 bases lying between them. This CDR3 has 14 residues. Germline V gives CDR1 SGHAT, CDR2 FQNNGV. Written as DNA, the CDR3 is TGTGCCAGCAGCTTAGATTTGGCAAGCAATGAGCAGTTCTTC. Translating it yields CASSLDLASNEQFF.

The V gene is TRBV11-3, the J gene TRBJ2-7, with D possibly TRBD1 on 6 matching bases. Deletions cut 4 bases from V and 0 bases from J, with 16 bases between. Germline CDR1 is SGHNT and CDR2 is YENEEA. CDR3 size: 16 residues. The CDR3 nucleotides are TGTGCCAGCAGCTCCTCCTTCAGGGGCAGCTCCTACGAGCAGTACTTC. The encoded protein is CASSSSFRGSSYEQYF.

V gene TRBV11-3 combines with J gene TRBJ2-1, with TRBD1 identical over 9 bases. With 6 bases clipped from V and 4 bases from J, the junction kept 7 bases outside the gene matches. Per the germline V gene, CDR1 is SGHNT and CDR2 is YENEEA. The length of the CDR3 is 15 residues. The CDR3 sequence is CASSWGQGLYNEQFF. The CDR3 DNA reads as TGTGCCAGCAGTTGGGGACAGGGCCTTTACAATGAGCAGTTCTTC.

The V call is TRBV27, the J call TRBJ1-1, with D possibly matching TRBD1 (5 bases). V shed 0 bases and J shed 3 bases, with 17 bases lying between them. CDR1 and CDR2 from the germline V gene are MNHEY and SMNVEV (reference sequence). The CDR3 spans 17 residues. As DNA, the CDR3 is TGTGCCAGCAGTTTATCCCGGCAGGGTATCGGTTACACTGAAGCTTTCTTT. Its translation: CASSLSRQGIGYTEAFF.

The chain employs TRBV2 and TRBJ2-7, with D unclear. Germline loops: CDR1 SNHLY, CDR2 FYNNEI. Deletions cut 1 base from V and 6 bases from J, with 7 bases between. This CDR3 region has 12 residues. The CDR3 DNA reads TGTGCCAGCAGTGAAGACAGAATCGAGCAGTACGTC. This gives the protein CASSEDRIEQYV.

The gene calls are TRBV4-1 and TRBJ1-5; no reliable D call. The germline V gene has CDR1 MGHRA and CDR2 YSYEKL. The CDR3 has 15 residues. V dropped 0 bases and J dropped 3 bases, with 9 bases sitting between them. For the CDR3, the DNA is TGCGCCAGCAGCCAAGAACGGGAGATCAATCAGCCCCAGCATTTT. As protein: CASSQEREINQPQHF.

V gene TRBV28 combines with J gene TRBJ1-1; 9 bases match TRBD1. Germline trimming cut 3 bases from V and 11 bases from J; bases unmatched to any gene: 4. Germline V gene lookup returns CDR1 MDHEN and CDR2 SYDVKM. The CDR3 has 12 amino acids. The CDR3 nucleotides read TGTGCCAGCAGTTTGGGACAGGGTGGGGCTTTCTTT. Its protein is CASSLGQGGAFF.

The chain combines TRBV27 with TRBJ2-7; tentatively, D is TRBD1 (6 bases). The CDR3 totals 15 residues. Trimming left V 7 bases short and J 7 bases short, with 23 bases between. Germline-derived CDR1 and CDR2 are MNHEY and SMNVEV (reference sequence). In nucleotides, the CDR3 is TGTGCCAGCAACCCATCGGGCAGGGGCTTAGGTGAGCAGTACTTC. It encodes CASNPSGRGLGEQYF.

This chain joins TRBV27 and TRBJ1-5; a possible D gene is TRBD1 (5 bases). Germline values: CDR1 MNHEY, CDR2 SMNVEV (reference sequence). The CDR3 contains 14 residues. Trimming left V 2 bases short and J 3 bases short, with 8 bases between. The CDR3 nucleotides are TGTGCCAGCAGTTTAGGGGGGATCAATCAGCCCCAGCATTTT. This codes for CASSLGGINQPQHF.

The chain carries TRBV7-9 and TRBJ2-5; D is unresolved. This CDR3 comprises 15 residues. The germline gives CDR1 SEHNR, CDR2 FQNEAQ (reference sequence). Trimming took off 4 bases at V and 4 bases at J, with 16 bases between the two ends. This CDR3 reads CASSYAEVLAETQYF. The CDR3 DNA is TGTGCCAGCAGCTACGCCGAGGTTCTCGCAGAGACCCAGTACTTC.

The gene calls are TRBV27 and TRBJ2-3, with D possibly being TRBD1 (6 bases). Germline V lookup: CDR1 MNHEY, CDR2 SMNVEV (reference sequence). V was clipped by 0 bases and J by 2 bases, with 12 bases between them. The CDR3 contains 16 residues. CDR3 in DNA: TGTGCCAGCAGTTTATCGGACAGACCCCTCACAGATACGCAGTATTTT. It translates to CASSLSDRPLTDTQYF.

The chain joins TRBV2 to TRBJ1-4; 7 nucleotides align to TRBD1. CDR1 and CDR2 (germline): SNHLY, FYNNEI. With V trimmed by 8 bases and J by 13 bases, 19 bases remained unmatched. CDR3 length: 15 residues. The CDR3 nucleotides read TGTGCCAGCCTAGAGGGGGCCATCGCAGGGAACGCACTGTTTTTT. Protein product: CASLEGAIAGNALFF.